This is a list of T cell receptor beta chains from one sample in a study of blood T cell repertoires in COVID-19. The assay was immunoSEQ multiplex PCR, and TCRdb's table has in-frame clones only and misses some. The repertoire consists of about 200,000 clones, with 80% to 95% occurring once and the leading ten covering around 0.53%. Sequences were obtained from peripheral blood. Source of these receptors: a man aged 45 to 65 with acute or convalescent COVID-19. CDR3s include the opening cysteine and the closing phenylalanine or tryptophan. The D gene is left open where the match is weak. Size is omitted from some rows. Given values are once, few, many or a class for expanded clones.

d_call,clone_size,v_call,j_call,cdr3_aa,cdr3_nt
TRBD2,-,TRBV30,TRBJ2-1,CAWSRKGLAGGEQFF,TGTGCCTGGAGTAGGAAGGGACTAGCGGGAGGTGAGCAGTTCTTC
-,-,TRBV4-1,TRBJ2-3,CASSHRQGTDTQYF,TGCGCCAGCAGCCACAGACAGGGCACAGATACGCAGTATTTT
-,-,TRBV5-8,TRBJ2-2,CASSLGQGFTGELFF,TGTGCCAGCAGCTTGGGGCAGGGATTCACCGGGGAGCTGTTTTTT
TRBD1,-,TRBV23-1,TRBJ1-1,CASSQYMDRGGSEAFF,TGCGCCAGCAGTCAATATATGGACAGGGGAGGCTCTGAAGCTTTCTTT
-,-,TRBV27,TRBJ1-5,CASSNPGGQPQHF,TGTGCCAGCAGTAACCCCGGGGGTCAGCCCCAGCATTTT
TRBD1,-,TRBV7-9,TRBJ2-1,CASSLAGGGHDEQFF,TGTGCCAGCAGCTTAGCAGGGGGCGGACACGATGAGCAGTTCTTC
TRBD1,-,TRBV11-2,TRBJ1-1,CASSLDGTGGQNTEAFF,TGTGCCAGCAGCTTAGACGGGACAGGGGGCCAGAACACTGAAGCTTTCTTT
-,-,TRBV9,TRBJ2-3,CASSVGTRGTDTQYF,TGTGCCAGCAGCGTAGGAACTCGTGGCACAGATACGCAGTATTTT
-,-,TRBV28,TRBJ1-2,CASSTGQNYGYTF,TGTGCCAGCAGTACCGGACAGAACTATGGCTACACCTTC
-,-,TRBV11-1,TRBJ1-1,CASSSGRSEAFF,TGTGCCAGCAGCTCCGGCCGGAGTGAAGCTTTCTTT
TRBD2,-,TRBV7-6,TRBJ2-1,CASSPIAGGFYNEQFF,TGTGCCAGCAGCCCTATAGCGGGGGGTTTCTACAATGAGCAGTTCTTC
-,-,TRBV27,TRBJ2-2,CASSLWTANTGELFF,TGTGCCAGCAGTTTATGGACAGCGAACACCGGGGAGCTGTTTTTT
-,-,TRBV7-9,TRBJ1-3,CASSLMVRVDYSGNTIYF,TGTGCCAGCAGCTTAATGGTTAGGGTGGACTACTCTGGAAACACCATATATTTT
-,-,TRBV28,TRBJ2-3,CASSLKQGRDTQYF,TGTGCCAGCAGTTTAAAGCAGGGGAGAGATACGCAGTATTTT
TRBD2,-,TRBV7-3,TRBJ2-3,CASSQSGGALGTQYF,TGTGCCAGCAGCCAAAGCGGGGGGGCCTTAGGTACGCAGTATTTT
-,-,TRBV20-1,TRBJ1-1,CSASRGGYTEAFF,TGCAGTGCTAGTCGGGGGGGGTACACTGAAGCTTTCTTT
TRBD1,-,TRBV5-1,TRBJ1-1,CASSSGQGNTEAFF,TGCGCCAGCAGCTCGGGACAGGGGAACACTGAAGCTTTCTTT
-,-,TRBV12-1,TRBJ2-3,CASREGLAGTDTQYF,TGTGCCAGCAGAGAGGGACTAGCGGGAACAGATACGCAGTATTTT
-,-,TRBV2,TRBJ1-1,CASGRGTLNTEAFF,TGTGCCAGCGGACGGGGGACCTTGAACACTGAAGCTTTCTTT
-,-,TRBV12-3/TRBV12-4,TRBJ1-1,CASSSRYTEAFF,TGTGCCAGCAGTTCTAGATACACTGAAGCTTTCTTT
-,-,TRBV27,TRBJ2-2,CASSSTGELFF,TGTGCCAGCAGTTCGACCGGGGAGCTGTTTTTT
-,-,TRBV5-1,TRBJ2-1,CASSLDDNNEQFF,TGCGCCAGCAGCTTGGACGACAACAATGAGCAGTTCTTC
TRBD2,once,TRBV6-5,TRBJ2-1,CASSYVASGSYNEQFF,TGTGCCAGCAGTTACGTCGCTAGCGGCTCCTACAATGAGCAGTTCTTC
-,-,TRBV11-2,TRBJ1-1,CASSRQLSNTEAFF,TGTGCCAGCAGCCGACAGCTATCGAACACTGAAGCTTTCTTT
-,-,TRBV7-9,TRBJ2-3,CASSLGASGTDTQYF,TGTGCCAGCAGCTTAGGCGCTAGCGGCACAGATACGCAGTATTTT
TRBD1,-,TRBV5-1,TRBJ1-2,CASSFGQGGLGYTF,TGCGCCAGCAGCTTCGGACAGGGCGGGTTGGGCTACACCTTC
TRBD2,-,TRBV10-3,TRBJ2-2,CAISELGLAGRTGELFF,TGTGCCATCAGTGAACTAGGACTAGCGGGGAGGACCGGGGAGCTGTTTTTT
-,-,TRBV7-2,TRBJ1-5,CASSPHRNQPQHF,TGTGCCAGCAGCCCACACCGAAATCAGCCCCAGCATTTT
-,-,TRBV5-6,TRBJ2-3,CASSWLGSANVDTQYF,TGTGCCAGCAGCTGGCTGGGGAGCGCTAACGTAGATACGCAGTATTTT
-,-,TRBV6-2/TRBV6-3,TRBJ2-1,CASSLSTSSDEQFF,TGTGCCAGCAGCCTATCGACTAGTTCAGATGAGCAGTTCTTC
TRBD1,-,TRBV7-2,TRBJ2-5,CASSWTGTGGGETQYF,TGTGCCAGCAGCTGGACCGGGACAGGGGGCGGGGAGACCCAGTACTTC
TRBD2,-,TRBV5-1,TRBJ2-3,CASSSGTTGTDTQYF,TGCGCCAGCAGCTCCGGGACTACAGGAACAGATACGCAGTATTTT
TRBD1,-,TRBV7-9,TRBJ1-4,CASSTPGQTYRGSEKLFF,TGTGCCAGCAGTACTCCGGGACAGACGTACCGGGGTTCTGAAAAACTGTTTTTT
TRBD1,once,TRBV28,TRBJ2-7,CASSIGQGYYEQYF,TGTGCCAGCAGTATAGGACAGGGGTACTACGAGCAGTACTTC
-,-,TRBV2,TRBJ1-4,CASSEGVAYEKLFF,TGTGCCAGCAGCGAGGGGGTAGCTTATGAAAAACTGTTTTTT
TRBD2,-,TRBV4-2,TRBJ2-3,CASSQNRLAGTDTQYF,TGTGCCAGCAGCCAAAATCGACTAGCGGGCACAGATACGCAGTATTTT
-,-,TRBV9,TRBJ1-6,CASSVGPQVHYNSPLHF,TGTGCCAGCAGCGTAGGACCTCAGGTACACTATAATTCACCCCTCCACTTT
-,-,TRBV7-2,TRBJ2-2,CASSLAGSTPGELFF,TGTGCCAGCAGCTTAGCGGGGAGCACACCCGGGGAGCTGTTTTTT
-,-,TRBV19,TRBJ1-1,CASSLTGYRETFF,TGTGCCAGTAGCCTCACAGGGTATCGTGAAACTTTCTTT
-,-,TRBV7-2,TRBJ2-7,CASSLQASPYEQYF,TGTGCCAGCAGCCTCCAAGCGAGCCCCTACGAGCAGTACTTC
TRBD1,-,TRBV19,TRBJ1-1,CATEDRGRTEAFF,TGTGCCACTGAGGACAGGGGGCGAACTGAAGCTTTCTTT
TRBD1,-,TRBV3-1/TRBV3-2,TRBJ2-2,CASSTQGGELFF,TGTGCCAGCAGCACACAGGGGGGGGAGCTGTTTTTT
-,-,TRBV4-2,TRBJ1-1,CASSPDRGRSTEAFF,TGTGCCAGCAGCCCGGACAGAGGTAGGTCAACCGAAGCTTTCTTT
-,-,TRBV6-5,TRBJ1-2,CASSKQGRDGYTF,TGTGCCAGCAGCAAACAGGGAAGGGATGGCTACACCTTC
-,-,TRBV5-6,TRBJ1-2,CASSWQDSLYGYTF,TGTGCCAGCAGCTGGCAGGACAGCCTCTATGGCTACACCTTC
TRBD1,-,TRBV28,TRBJ2-7,CASSPMQSGQGTEQYF,TGTGCCAGCAGTCCCATGCAATCGGGACAGGGGACAGAGCAGTACTTC
-,few,TRBV5-6,TRBJ1-1,CASGAGGDTEAFF,TGTGCCTCAGGGGCCGGGGGGGACACTGAAGCTTTCTTT
TRBD2,-,TRBV6-5,TRBJ2-7,CASRSRLAGADEQYF,TGTGCCAGCAGGTCCCGACTAGCGGGAGCGGACGAGCAGTACTTC
-,-,TRBV10-3,TRBJ2-3,CAISGTPGNTDTQYF,TGTGCCATCAGTGGCACCCCGGGAAACACAGATACGCAGTATTTT
-,-,TRBV10-3,TRBJ1-2,CAISELNRPYGYTF,TGTGCCATCAGTGAGTTAAACAGGCCTTATGGCTACACCTTC
-,-,TRBV5-1,TRBJ2-5,CASSHASLGVVETQYF,TGCGCCAGCAGCCACGCTAGCCTCGGGGTAGTGGAGACCCAGTACTTC
-,once,TRBV6-1,TRBJ2-2,CASSGPGFGRYYTGELFF,TGTGCCAGCAGTGGCCCCGGTTTCGGCAGGTACTACACCGGGGAGCTGTTTTTT
-,-,TRBV19,TRBJ1-3,CASSPGAGNTIYF,TGTGCCAGTAGCCCAGGGGCTGGAAACACCATATATTTT
TRBD2,-,TRBV7-8,TRBJ2-3,CASSPTRAREGRDTQYF,TGTGCCAGCAGCCCGACTAGGGCGCGGGAGGGCCGAGATACGCAGTATTTT
-,-,TRBV6-1,TRBJ1-2,CASSAGTSLGRFYGYTF,TGTGCCAGCAGTGCCGGGACATCGCTAGGGCGTTTCTATGGCTACACCTTC
-,-,TRBV9,TRBJ1-5,CASSVGGKNQPQHF,TGTGCCAGCAGCGTTGGGGGGAAGAATCAGCCCCAGCATTTT
TRBD1,-,TRBV28,TRBJ1-2,CASSFVRGHRGQGGF,TGTGCCAGCAGTTTCGTCCGCGGACACAGGGGGCAGGGCGGCTTC
-,-,TRBV16,TRBJ2-2,CASSTYRFTGELFF,TGTGCCAGCAGCACGTACAGGTTCACCGGGGAGCTGTTTTTT